The present T cell receptor beta chain was sequenced within a study of T cells in Graves' hyperthyroidism and ophthalmopathy. A roughly 10 ml volume of fresh peripheral blood provided the PBMCs. There are a few counts of this clonotype. Regions amplified from RNA transcripts were the TCR beta CDR3 regions. HTBI primers were used for first-round RT-PCR of the TCR CDR3. Via MiXCR, TCRdb re-called the multiplex PCR reads, giving one row per CDR3 protein. The sample lists 400,000 or so distinct CDR3 sequences; around 15% were seen once. Germline CDR1 is DFQATT and CDR2 is SNEGSKA (reference sequence). The CDR3 sequence is 15 residues long. The junction had 5 bases not matched to a gene; V was cut back by 0 bases and J by 2 bases.

This receptor was taken from a woman aged 60-75 years with Graves' ophthalmopathy. Source material: blood. V usage is TRBV20-1 and J usage is TRBJ2-5, with 8 nucleotides matching TRBD2. The CDR3 spells CSARDRGTSQETQYF. Here the CDR3 DNA reads TGCAGTGCTAGAGATCGGGGGACTAGTCAAGAGACCCAGTACTTC.